This T cell receptor (beta chain) was found in a study of blood T cell repertoires in COVID-19. In the study overall: Sources were T cells, B-cell-depleted T cells, or PBMCs; the material itself was cDNA or gDNA.

Data came from immunoSEQ multiplex PCR; TCRdb stores just in-frame clones and leaves some out. Among approximately 220,000 clones listed, around 85% were seen once. Germline loops: CDR1 SGDLS, CDR2 YYNGEE. V trimming: 0 bases; J trimming: 7 bases; junction bases outside the gene matches: 6. This CDR3 comprises 16 residues. The chain combines TRBV9 with TRBJ2-7, with 14 nucleotides matching TRBD2. The source material was peripheral blood. The TCR originated in a man aged 40-50 years with acute or convalescent COVID-19. CDR3 loop: CASSVGGLAGAMEQYF. DNA of the CDR3: TGTGCCAGCAGCGTAGGGGGACTAGCGGGGGCTATGGAGCAGTACTTC.